This T cell receptor beta chain was sequenced for a study of CD8+ T cells in alopecia areata. Sequencing relied on a cDNA template that was reverse transcribed from extracted RNA. Method: immunoSEQ multiplex PCR; TCRdb's copy keeps in-frame clones and lacks some. The sample lists approximately 180,000 clones, 53% occurring once. The CDR3 is made up of 14 amino acids. V shed 4 bases and J shed 4 bases, with 11 bases lying between them. Germline CDR1 and CDR2: SGHDT and YYEEEE. This clone appeared a few times. Sample treatment: oral pan-JAK inhibitor, 5-10 mg twice daily. The rearrangement joins TRBV5-6 to TRBJ2-2, with D unclear. The sample here was CD8+ T cells sorted from blood, taken at week 24, from a patient treated with tofacitinib. This TCR was sampled from a human donor with alopecia areata. For the CDR3, the DNA is TGTGCCAGCAGCCTTGGGCTTGGCACCGGGGAGCTGTTTTTT. Amino acids: CASSLGLGTGELFF.